This TCR beta chain emerged from a study of blood T cell repertoires in COVID-19. As for the study in general: Samples representing acute and convalescent COVID-19 were sourced from the United States, Italy and Spain.

This CDR3 has 14 residues. The V segment lost 2 bases and the J segment 8 bases; nucleotides outside the gene matches: 8. The germline gives CDR1 MNHEY, CDR2 SVGAGI. Sequencing used immunoSEQ multiplex PCR; TCRdb keeps in-frame clones, though not all of them. The data show approximately 150,000 clones, 81% seen once. The sequenced material came from peripheral blood. V gene TRBV6-5 combines with J gene TRBJ1-2, with 7 nucleotides matching TRBD1. This receptor was taken from a man aged 60 to 69 with active or convalescent COVID-19. CDR3 region: CASSYQGGGGGYTF. As DNA, the CDR3 is TGTGCCAGCAGTTACCAAGGAGGGGGCGGGGGCTACACCTTC.